A single sample is the source of the 4 T cell receptor beta chains below, sequenced in a study of blood T cell repertoires in COVID-19. Repertoires were generated with immunoSEQ multiplex PCR, while TCRdb's copy carries only in-frame clones and drops some. The data contain about 140,000 clones, around 90% of them singletons. Sequences were obtained from peripheral blood. These TCRs come from a human donor in a cohort sampled during active COVID-19.

The chain couples TRBV19 to TRBJ1-2, with 8 bases aligning to TRBD1. The CDR3 loop spans 15 amino acids. The J segment lost 4 bases and the V segment lost 5 bases, leaving 9 bases of the junction unmatched. Looked up from germline, CDR1 is LNHDA and CDR2 is SQIVND (reference sequence). The CDR3 sequence: CASSYGQGPLYGYTF. The CDR3 nucleotides are TGTGCCAGTAGTTACGGACAGGGTCCCCTCTATGGCTACACCTTC.

J is TRBJ2-3 and V is TRBV30, with D perhaps TRBD2 (5 bases). V was shortened by 0 bases and J by 2 bases, with 21 bases between the two germline ends. Germline V gives CDR1 GTSNPN, CDR2 SVGIG (reference sequence). The CDR3 sequence is 18 residues long. The DNA for the CDR3 is TGTGCCTGGAGTGTGTTTGGGAGCCGGGTGGTGCCCACAGATACGCAGTATTTT. Its protein product is CAWSVFGSRVVPTDTQYF.

The chain combines TRBV11-3 with TRBJ2-2; weak D call: TRBD1 (5 bases). CDR3 length: 16 amino acids. Germline V gene sequence: CDR1 SGHNT, CDR2 YENEEA. V lost 1 base and J 3 bases, leaving 12 bases between the germline ends. The CDR3: CASSLGRRGHTGELFF. CDR3 nucleotide sequence: TGTGCCAGCAGCTTAGGGAGAAGGGGCCACACCGGGGAGCTGTTTTTT.

The CDR3 sequence: CASSLETGNYGYTF. The CDR3 bases are TGTGCCAGCAGCTTAGAAACGGGAAACTATGGCTACACCTTC. The V gene is TRBV11-2, the J gene TRBJ1-2, with D unclear. This CDR3 has 14 amino acids. Germline CDR1 and CDR2: SGHAT and FQNNGV. V was pared by 0 bases and J by 2 bases, with 7 bases between.